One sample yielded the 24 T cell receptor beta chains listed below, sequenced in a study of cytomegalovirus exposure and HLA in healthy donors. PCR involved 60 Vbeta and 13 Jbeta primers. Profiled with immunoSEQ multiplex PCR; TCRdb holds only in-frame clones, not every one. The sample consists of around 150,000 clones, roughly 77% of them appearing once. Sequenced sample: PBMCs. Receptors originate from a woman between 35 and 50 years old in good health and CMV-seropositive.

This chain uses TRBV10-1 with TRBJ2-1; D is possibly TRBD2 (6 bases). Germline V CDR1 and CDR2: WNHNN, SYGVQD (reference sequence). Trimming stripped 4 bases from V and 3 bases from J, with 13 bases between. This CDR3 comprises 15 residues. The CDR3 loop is CASSVGGAFYNEQFF. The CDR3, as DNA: TGCGCCAGCAGTGTCGGAGGGGCCTTCTACAATGAGCAGTTCTTC.

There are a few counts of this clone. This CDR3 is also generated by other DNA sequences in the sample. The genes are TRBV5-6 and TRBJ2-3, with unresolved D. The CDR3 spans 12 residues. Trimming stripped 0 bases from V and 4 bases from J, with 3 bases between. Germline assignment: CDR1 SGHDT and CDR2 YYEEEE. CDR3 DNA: TGTGCCAGCAGCTTGGCAGCAGATACGCAGTATTTT. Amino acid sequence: CASSLAADTQYF.

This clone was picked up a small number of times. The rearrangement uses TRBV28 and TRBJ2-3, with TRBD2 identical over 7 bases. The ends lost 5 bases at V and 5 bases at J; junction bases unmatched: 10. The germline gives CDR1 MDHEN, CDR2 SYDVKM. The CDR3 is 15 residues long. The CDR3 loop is CASSPPGGMVDTQYF. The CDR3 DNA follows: TGTGCCAGCAGTCCCCCCGGGGGGATGGTAGATACGCAGTATTTT.

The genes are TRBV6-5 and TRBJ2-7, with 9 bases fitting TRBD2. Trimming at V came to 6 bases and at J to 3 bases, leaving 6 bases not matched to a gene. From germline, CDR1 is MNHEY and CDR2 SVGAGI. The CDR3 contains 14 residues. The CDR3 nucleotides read TGTGCCAGCAGAACCGGGACTAGCTACTACGAGCAGTACTTC. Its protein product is CASRTGTSYYEQYF.

CDR3 coding DNA: TGTGCCAGTAGTATAGAGGGTAGCGGGGAGCAAAATACGCAGTATTTT. Its protein product is CASSIEGSGEQNTQYF. The chain has TRBV19 and TRBJ2-3; 8 bases agree with TRBD2. V trimming: 0 bases; J trimming: 7 bases; junction bases outside the gene matches: 9. CDR3 length: 16 residues. CDR1 and CDR2 (germline): LNHDA, SQIVND (reference sequence). Full variable domain (outside the CDR3, taken from reference TRBV19 and TRBJ2-3): DGGITQSPKYLFRKEGQNVTLSCEQNLNHDAMYWYRQDPGQGLRLIYYSQIVNDFQKGDIAEGYSVSREKKESFPLTVTSAQKNPTAFYLCASSIEGSGEQNTQYFGPGTRLTVL.

The CDR3 spells CASRRQGSTDTQYF. CDR3 sequence (DNA): TGTGCCAGCAGGAGGCAGGGGAGCACAGATACGCAGTATTTT. The chain has TRBV7-9 and TRBJ2-3, with TRBD1 as a possible D gene (6 bases). In germline, CDR1 is SEHNR, CDR2 FQNEAQ (reference sequence). The length of the CDR3 is 14 residues. V was shortened by 6 bases and J by 0 bases, with 10 bases between the two germline ends.

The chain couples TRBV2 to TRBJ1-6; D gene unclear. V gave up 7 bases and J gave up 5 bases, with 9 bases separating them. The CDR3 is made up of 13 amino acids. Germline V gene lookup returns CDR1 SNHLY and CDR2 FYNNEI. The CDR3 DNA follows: TGTGCCAGCATAGCCCCTAATAATTCACCCCTCCACTTT. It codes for CASIAPNNSPLHF. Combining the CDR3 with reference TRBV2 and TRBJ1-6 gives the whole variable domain EPEVTQTPSHQVTQMGQEVILRCVPISNHLYFYWYRQILGQKVEFLVSFYNNEISEKSEIFDDQFSVERPDGSNFTLKIRSTKLEDSAMYFCASIAPNNSPLHFGNGTRLTVT.

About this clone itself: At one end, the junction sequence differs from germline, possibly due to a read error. The chain's CDR3 is CASSLDTRAYGYTF. Written as DNA, the CDR3 is TGTGCCAGTAGTCTAGACACGAGGGCCTATGGCTACACCTTC. This chain links TRBV19 with TRBJ1-2; D not resolved. Germline V gene lookup returns CDR1 LNHDA and CDR2 SQIVND (reference sequence). The CDR3 is made up of 14 amino acids.

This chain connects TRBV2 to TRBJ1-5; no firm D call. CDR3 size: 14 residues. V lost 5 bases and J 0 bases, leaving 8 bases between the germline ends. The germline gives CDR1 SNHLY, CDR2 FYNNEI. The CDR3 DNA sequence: TGTGCCAGCAGTCTGCGAGTTAGCAATCAGCCCCAGCATTTT. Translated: CASSLRVSNQPQHF.

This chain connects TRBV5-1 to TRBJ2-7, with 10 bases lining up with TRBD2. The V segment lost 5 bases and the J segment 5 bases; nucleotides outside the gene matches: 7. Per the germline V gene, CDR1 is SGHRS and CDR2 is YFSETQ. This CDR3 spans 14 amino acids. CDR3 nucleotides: TGCGCCAGCAGAACTAGCGGGAATAGAAACGAGCAGTACTTC. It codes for CASRTSGNRNEQYF.

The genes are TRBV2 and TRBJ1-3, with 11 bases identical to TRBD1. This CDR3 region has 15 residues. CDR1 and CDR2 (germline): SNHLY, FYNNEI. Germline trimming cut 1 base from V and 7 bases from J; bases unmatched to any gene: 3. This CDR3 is CASSEEGQGANTIYF. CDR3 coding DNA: TGTGCCAGCAGTGAAGAAGGACAGGGGGCGAACACCATATATTTT.

The CDR3 DNA reads TGTGCCAGCAGCGTGGACAGATGTCCTCGGCCCCAGCATTTT. Translating gives CASSVDRCPRPQHF. The chain recombines TRBV9 with TRBJ1-5, with D maybe TRBD1 (6 bases). Trimming took 2 bases from V and 9 from J, leaving 15 bases between them. The CDR3 runs 14 residues. Looked up from germline, CDR1 is SGDLS and CDR2 is YYNGEE.

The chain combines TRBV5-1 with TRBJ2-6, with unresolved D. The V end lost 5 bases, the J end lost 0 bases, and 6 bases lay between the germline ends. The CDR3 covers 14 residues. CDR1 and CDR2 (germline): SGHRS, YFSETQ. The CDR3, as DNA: TGCGCCAGCAGTGAGAGCTCTGGGGCCAACGTCCTGACTTTC. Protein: CASSESSGANVLTF.

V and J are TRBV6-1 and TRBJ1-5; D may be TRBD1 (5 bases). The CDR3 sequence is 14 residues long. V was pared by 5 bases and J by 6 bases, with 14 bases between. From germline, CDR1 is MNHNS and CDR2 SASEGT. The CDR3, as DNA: TGTGCCAGCAGTCTGACAGCTAGGGGTCAGCCCCAGCATTTT. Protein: CASSLTARGQPQHF.

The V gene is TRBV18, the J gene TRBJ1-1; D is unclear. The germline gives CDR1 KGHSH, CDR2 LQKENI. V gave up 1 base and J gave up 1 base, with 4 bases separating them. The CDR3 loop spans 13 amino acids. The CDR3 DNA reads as TGTGCCAGCTCACCACGCAGGAACACTGAAGCTTTCTTT. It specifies CASSPRRNTEAFF.

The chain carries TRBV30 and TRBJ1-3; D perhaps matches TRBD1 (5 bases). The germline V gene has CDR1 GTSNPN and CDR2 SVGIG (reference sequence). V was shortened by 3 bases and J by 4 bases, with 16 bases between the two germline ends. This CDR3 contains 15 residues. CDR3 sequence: CAWRQQGPLGNTIYF. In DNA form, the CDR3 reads TGTGCCTGGAGGCAGCAGGGCCCTCTCGGAAACACCATATATTTT.

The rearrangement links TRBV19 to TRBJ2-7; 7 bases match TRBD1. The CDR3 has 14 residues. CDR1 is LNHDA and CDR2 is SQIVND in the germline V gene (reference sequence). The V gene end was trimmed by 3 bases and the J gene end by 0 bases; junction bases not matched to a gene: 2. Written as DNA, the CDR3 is TGTGCCAGTAGTATCCAGGGGGACTCCTACGAGCAGTACTTC. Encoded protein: CASSIQGDSYEQYF.

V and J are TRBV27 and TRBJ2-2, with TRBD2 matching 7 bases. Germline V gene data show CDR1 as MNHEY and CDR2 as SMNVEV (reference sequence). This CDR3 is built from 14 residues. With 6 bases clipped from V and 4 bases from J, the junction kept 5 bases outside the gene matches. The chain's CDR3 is CASSKGTITGELFF. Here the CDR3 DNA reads TGTGCCAGCAGCAAAGGGACTATCACCGGGGAGCTGTTTTTT.

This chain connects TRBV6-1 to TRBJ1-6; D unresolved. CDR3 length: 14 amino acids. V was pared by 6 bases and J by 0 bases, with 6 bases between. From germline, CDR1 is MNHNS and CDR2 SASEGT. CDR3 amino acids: CASSEVSYNSPLHF. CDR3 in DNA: TGTGCCAGCAGCGAGGTCTCCTATAATTCACCCCTCCACTTT.

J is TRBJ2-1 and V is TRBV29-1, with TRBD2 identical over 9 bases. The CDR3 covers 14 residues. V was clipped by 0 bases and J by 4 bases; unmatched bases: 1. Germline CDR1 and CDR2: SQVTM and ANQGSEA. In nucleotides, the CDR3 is TGCAGCGTTGAAGATCTAGCGGGGTACAATGAGCAGTTCTTC. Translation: CSVEDLAGYNEQFF.

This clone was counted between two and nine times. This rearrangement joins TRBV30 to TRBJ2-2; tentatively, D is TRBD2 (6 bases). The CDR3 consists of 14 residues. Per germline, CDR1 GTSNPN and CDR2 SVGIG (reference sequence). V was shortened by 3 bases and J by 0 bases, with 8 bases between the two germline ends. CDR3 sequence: CAWSPGANTGELFF. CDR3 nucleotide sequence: TGTGCCTGGAGCCCGGGAGCGAACACCGGGGAGCTGTTTTTT.

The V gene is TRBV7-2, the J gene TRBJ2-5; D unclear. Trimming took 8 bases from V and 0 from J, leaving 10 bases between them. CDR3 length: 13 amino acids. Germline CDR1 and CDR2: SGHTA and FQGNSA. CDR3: CASSRGYQETQYF. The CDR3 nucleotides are TGTGCCAGCTCCCGCGGTTACCAAGAGACCCAGTACTTC.

The DNA of the CDR3 is TGTGCCATCGGGGGACAGATGAACACTGAAGCTTTCTTT. This sequence encodes CAIGGQMNTEAFF. V is TRBV10-3 and J is TRBJ1-1; the match to TRBD1 covers 7 bases. This CDR3 comprises 13 residues. V gave up 8 bases and J gave up 0 bases; unmatched junction bases: 3. Looked up from germline, CDR1 is ENHRY and CDR2 is SYGVKD.

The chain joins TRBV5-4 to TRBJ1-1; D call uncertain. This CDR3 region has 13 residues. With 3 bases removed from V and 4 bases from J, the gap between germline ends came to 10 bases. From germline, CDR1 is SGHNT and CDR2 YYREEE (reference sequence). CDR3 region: CASSSWGGTEAFF. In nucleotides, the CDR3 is TGTGCCAGCAGCTCCTGGGGAGGCACTGAAGCTTTCTTT.